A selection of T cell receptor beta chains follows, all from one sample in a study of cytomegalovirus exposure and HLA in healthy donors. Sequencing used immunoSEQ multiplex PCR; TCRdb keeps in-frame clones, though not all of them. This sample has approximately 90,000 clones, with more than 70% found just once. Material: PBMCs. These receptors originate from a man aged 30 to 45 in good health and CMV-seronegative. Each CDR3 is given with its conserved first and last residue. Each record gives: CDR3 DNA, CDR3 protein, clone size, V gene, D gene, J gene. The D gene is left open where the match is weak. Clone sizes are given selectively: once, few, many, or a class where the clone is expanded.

CDR3 DNA: TGTGCCACCAGCAGAAGAGCGGACACTGAAGCTTTCTTT; CDR3 protein: CATSRRADTEAFF; clone size: -; V gene: TRBV15; D gene: -; J gene: TRBJ1-1
CDR3 DNA: TGTGCCTGGGCACAGGGGTCTGGAAACACCATATATTTT; CDR3 protein: CAWAQGSGNTIYF; clone size: -; V gene: TRBV30; D gene: TRBD1; J gene: TRBJ1-3
CDR3 DNA: TGTGCCAGCAGCTTAGGCCTCGACAGGGGGAGTAATGAAAAACTGTTTTTT; CDR3 protein: CASSLGLDRGSNEKLFF; clone size: few; V gene: TRBV7-9; D gene: TRBD1; J gene: TRBJ1-4
CDR3 DNA: TGCGCCAGCAGTGAGTTCATTACAGATACGCAGTATTTT; CDR3 protein: CASSEFITDTQYF; clone size: few; V gene: TRBV10-1; D gene: -; J gene: TRBJ2-3
CDR3 DNA: TGTGCCAGCAGCTTAGTACAGGGGCCCTCCTACGAGCAGTACTTC; CDR3 protein: CASSLVQGPSYEQYF; clone size: -; V gene: TRBV7-8; D gene: TRBD1; J gene: TRBJ2-7
CDR3 DNA: TGTGCCAGCAGCTTAGATCGGGGCAGGGGTTTGCTTGCTGAAGCTTTCTTT; CDR3 protein: CASSLDRGRGLLAEAFF; clone size: -; V gene: TRBV11-2; D gene: -; J gene: TRBJ1-1
CDR3 DNA: TGTGCCAGCAGTGGGCAGGGGGCCGGGACCGGGGAGCTGTTTTTT; CDR3 protein: CASSGQGAGTGELFF; clone size: -; V gene: TRBV2; D gene: TRBD1; J gene: TRBJ2-2
CDR3 DNA: TGTGCCAGCAGCTCTTTAAGGGACAGTACTAACTATGGCTACACCTTC; CDR3 protein: CASSSLRDSTNYGYTF; clone size: -; V gene: TRBV5-8; D gene: TRBD1; J gene: TRBJ1-2
CDR3 DNA: TGCAGCGTCAGGGGGCGCGGTGAAAAACTGTTTTTT; CDR3 protein: CSVRGRGEKLFF; clone size: few; V gene: TRBV29-1; D gene: TRBD1; J gene: TRBJ1-4
CDR3 DNA: TGTGCCAGCAGATCCCTGGACAGTTACCTATCCTACGAGCAGTACTTC; CDR3 protein: CASRSLDSYLSYEQYF; clone size: -; V gene: TRBV7-8; D gene: -; J gene: TRBJ2-7
CDR3 DNA: TGTGCCAGCAGCTTACCCCCCCCCGAGGCTAGCCCCAATGAGCAGTTCTTC; CDR3 protein: CASSLPPPEASPNEQFF; clone size: -; V gene: TRBV7-9; D gene: -; J gene: TRBJ2-1
CDR3 DNA: TGTGCCAGCAGCCGGTACGCCCCTAGCACAGATACGCAGTATTTT; CDR3 protein: CASSRYAPSTDTQYF; clone size: -; V gene: TRBV7-6; D gene: -; J gene: TRBJ2-3
CDR3 DNA: TGTGCCAGTAGTCTCGACAGGGCATCCACAGATACGCAGTATTTT; CDR3 protein: CASSLDRASTDTQYF; clone size: -; V gene: TRBV19; D gene: TRBD1; J gene: TRBJ2-3
CDR3 DNA: TGCGCCAGCAGCCAAGACCCCCTCAGGACTAGCGGCAATGAGCAGTTCTTC; CDR3 protein: CASSQDPLRTSGNEQFF; clone size: once; V gene: TRBV4-1; D gene: TRBD2; J gene: TRBJ2-1
CDR3 DNA: TGTGCCAGCAACAATCCTGTTCACTCTGGAAACACCATATATTTT; CDR3 protein: CASNNPVHSGNTIYF; clone size: few; V gene: TRBV4-2; D gene: -; J gene: TRBJ1-3
CDR3 DNA: TGTGCCAGCAGTGACTGGGCCACCTACGAGCAGTACTTC; CDR3 protein: CASSDWATYEQYF; clone size: -; V gene: TRBV6-1; D gene: -; J gene: TRBJ2-7
CDR3 DNA: TGTGCCAGCAGCGTAGCACCTCGGTTAGATAATGAGCAGTTCTTC; CDR3 protein: CASSVAPRLDNEQFF; clone size: few; V gene: TRBV9; D gene: -; J gene: TRBJ2-1
CDR3 DNA: TGTGCCAGCAGTGCTTTCAGGAACACCGGGGAGCTGTTTTTT; CDR3 protein: CASSAFRNTGELFF; clone size: few; V gene: TRBV2; D gene: -; J gene: TRBJ2-2
CDR3 DNA: TGCGCCAGCAGTGGAGTTTCAGATACGCAGTATTTT; CDR3 protein: CASSGVSDTQYF; clone size: -; V gene: TRBV10-1; D gene: -; J gene: TRBJ2-3
CDR3 DNA: TGTGCCAGCAGTGGCAATACCCAGACCCAGTACTTC; CDR3 protein: CASSGNTQTQYF; clone size: -; V gene: TRBV28; D gene: -; J gene: TRBJ2-5
CDR3 DNA: TGTGCCAGCACCGGCGGGGAGCCTACCGGGGAGCTGTTTTTT; CDR3 protein: CASTGGEPTGELFF; clone size: -; V gene: TRBV2; D gene: -; J gene: TRBJ2-2
CDR3 DNA: TGTGCCAGCAGCTTAGTAGCGGGACTAGCGGGGCCCAATGAGCAGTTCTTC; CDR3 protein: CASSLVAGLAGPNEQFF; clone size: -; V gene: TRBV11-2; D gene: TRBD2; J gene: TRBJ2-1
CDR3 DNA: TGTGCCATATTAGACCTAACAGGGGGCTCTGGAAACACCATATATTTT; CDR3 protein: CAILDLTGGSGNTIYF; clone size: once; V gene: TRBV10-3; D gene: TRBD1; J gene: TRBJ1-3
CDR3 DNA: TGTGCCAGCAGCTTAGGACTAGCGGCAAGCTCCTACGAGCAGTACTTC; CDR3 protein: CASSLGLAASSYEQYF; clone size: -; V gene: TRBV7-9; D gene: TRBD2; J gene: TRBJ2-7
CDR3 DNA: TGCAGTGTTGAAGGGACTTTCTCCTACGAGCAGTACTTC; CDR3 protein: CSVEGTFSYEQYF; clone size: -; V gene: TRBV29-1; D gene: -; J gene: TRBJ2-7
CDR3 DNA: TGTGCCAGCGGTCCAGCGGGACTAGCTCATGAGGGGTACTTC; CDR3 protein: CASGPAGLAHEGYF; clone size: -; V gene: TRBV2; D gene: TRBD2; J gene: TRBJ2-7
CDR3 DNA: TGTGCCAGCAGTGAATGGTTGGCAGGGGGGTCCTACGAGCAGTACTTC; CDR3 protein: CASSEWLAGGSYEQYF; clone size: -; V gene: TRBV6-1; D gene: -; J gene: TRBJ2-7
CDR3 DNA: TGTGCCAGCAGTCAACTAGCGGGGGTCTCCTACGAGCAGTACTTC; CDR3 protein: CASSQLAGVSYEQYF; clone size: -; V gene: TRBV7-2; D gene: TRBD2; J gene: TRBJ2-7
CDR3 DNA: TGTGCCAGCAGCTTTGGGACAGAGTCTAGGATGTACTTC; CDR3 protein: CASSFGTESRMYF; clone size: -; V gene: TRBV7-9; D gene: TRBD1; J gene: TRBJ2-7
CDR3 DNA: TGTGCCTGGAGTGTCCTTGGACAGGGGATGAACACTGAAGCTTTCTTT; CDR3 protein: CAWSVLGQGMNTEAFF; clone size: -; V gene: TRBV30; D gene: TRBD1; J gene: TRBJ1-1
CDR3 DNA: TGCGCCAGCAGTGAGGGTAGCGGGGGTTCCTACGAGCAGTACTTC; CDR3 protein: CASSEGSGGSYEQYF; clone size: few; V gene: TRBV10-1; D gene: TRBD2; J gene: TRBJ2-7
CDR3 DNA: TGTGCCAGCAGCTGGGAGGGACCCCCGGTCTTC; CDR3 protein: CASSWEGPPVF; clone size: once; V gene: TRBV11-2; D gene: TRBD2; J gene: TRBJ2-1
CDR3 DNA: TGTGCCAGCAGCCCGTCGGGGGGACAAGAGACCCAGTACTTC; CDR3 protein: CASSPSGGQETQYF; clone size: -; V gene: TRBV7-2; D gene: TRBD2; J gene: TRBJ2-5
CDR3 DNA: TGTGCCAGCAGCGCCGGGACTCCAAAAACAAATGAGCAGTTCTTC; CDR3 protein: CASSAGTPKTNEQFF; clone size: -; V gene: TRBV9; D gene: -; J gene: TRBJ2-1
CDR3 DNA: TGTGCCAGCAGCTTAGTTGCTAGCGGATACTACGAGCAGTACTTC; CDR3 protein: CASSLVASGYYEQYF; clone size: -; V gene: TRBV7-6; D gene: TRBD2; J gene: TRBJ2-7
CDR3 DNA: TGTGCCAGCAGCTTTGGGACAGCCAGCCAAGAGACCCAGTACTTC; CDR3 protein: CASSFGTASQETQYF; clone size: -; V gene: TRBV11-2; D gene: TRBD1; J gene: TRBJ2-5
CDR3 DNA: TGTGCCAGCTCACCACAGGGGGCTAGGGATCAGCCCCAGCATTTT; CDR3 protein: CASSPQGARDQPQHF; clone size: -; V gene: TRBV18; D gene: TRBD1; J gene: TRBJ1-5
CDR3 DNA: TGTGCCAGCAAGATACAGGTTAACACTGAAGCTTTCTTT; CDR3 protein: CASKIQVNTEAFF; clone size: -; V gene: TRBV6-5; D gene: -; J gene: TRBJ1-1
CDR3 DNA: TGCGCCAGCAGCTTGAGACCCTCAGGAACTGAAGCTTTCTTT; CDR3 protein: CASSLRPSGTEAFF; clone size: -; V gene: TRBV5-1; D gene: -; J gene: TRBJ1-1
CDR3 DNA: TGCGCCAGCAGCCCGAGTCTAGCGGGGGGGAACAATGAGCAGTTCTTC; CDR3 protein: CASSPSLAGGNNEQFF; clone size: -; V gene: TRBV4-1; D gene: TRBD2; J gene: TRBJ2-1
CDR3 DNA: TGTGCCAGCAAACAACTCCAGGGGCCGACGTATGGCTACACCTTC; CDR3 protein: CASKQLQGPTYGYTF; clone size: -; V gene: TRBV7-9; D gene: -; J gene: TRBJ1-2
CDR3 DNA: TGTGCCACCGCCCGGGGGTTTGACAAAAACATTCAGTACTTC; CDR3 protein: CATARGFDKNIQYF; clone size: once; V gene: TRBV28; D gene: -; J gene: TRBJ2-4
CDR3 DNA: TGTGCCAGCAGCCAGGGTAACTATGGCTACACCTTC; CDR3 protein: CASSQGNYGYTF; clone size: -; V gene: TRBV2; D gene: -; J gene: TRBJ1-2
CDR3 DNA: TGTGCCAGCAGCTTAAGGGGGACAGGGGTTAATTCACCCCTCCACTTT; CDR3 protein: CASSLRGTGVNSPLHF; clone size: -; V gene: TRBV7-9; D gene: TRBD1; J gene: TRBJ1-6
CDR3 DNA: TGTGCCAGCAGCCCCGGGACAGGGATGAACACTGAAGCTTTCTTT; CDR3 protein: CASSPGTGMNTEAFF; clone size: -; V gene: TRBV7-9; D gene: TRBD1; J gene: TRBJ1-1
CDR3 DNA: TGCGCCAGCAGCCAGGGACAGACGAACACTGAAGCTTTCTTT; CDR3 protein: CASSQGQTNTEAFF; clone size: -; V gene: TRBV5-1; D gene: TRBD1; J gene: TRBJ1-1
CDR3 DNA: TGCGCCAGCAGCTTGGGACTAGCGGGGGCCGGCGAAGAGACCCAGTACTTC; CDR3 protein: CASSLGLAGAGEETQYF; clone size: few; V gene: TRBV5-1; D gene: TRBD2; J gene: TRBJ2-5
CDR3 DNA: TGTGCCAGCAGTCACCTGACAGGGAGCTCCTACAATGGGCAGTTCTTC; CDR3 protein: CASSHLTGSSYNGQFF; clone size: once; V gene: TRBV27; D gene: TRBD1; J gene: TRBJ2-1
CDR3 DNA: TGTGCCAGCAGTGATCTGTTTCGTTCCAGCTCCTACAATGAGCAGTTCTTC; CDR3 protein: CASSDLFRSSSYNEQFF; clone size: -; V gene: TRBV2; D gene: -; J gene: TRBJ2-1
CDR3 DNA: TGTGCCAGCAGCTCGAGATCGGGGAATGGCTACACCTTC; CDR3 protein: CASSSRSGNGYTF; clone size: -; V gene: TRBV7-9; D gene: -; J gene: TRBJ1-2
CDR3 DNA: TGTGCCAGCAGCTTAAGCCGGAGTGGCTACACCTTC; CDR3 protein: CASSLSRSGYTF; clone size: -; V gene: TRBV5-4; D gene: -; J gene: TRBJ1-2
CDR3 DNA: TGTGCCAGCAGCTTAGGAGCCCAGGGGCGCACAGATACGCAGTATTTT; CDR3 protein: CASSLGAQGRTDTQYF; clone size: -; V gene: TRBV7-9; D gene: -; J gene: TRBJ2-3
CDR3 DNA: TGTGCCAGCAAGGACCGGGACAGGGGCTACGAGCAGTACTTC; CDR3 protein: CASKDRDRGYEQYF; clone size: -; V gene: TRBV28; D gene: TRBD1; J gene: TRBJ2-7
CDR3 DNA: TGTGCCAGCAGCTTTGGAGACAGGGAAGGTGAAAAACTGTTTTTT; CDR3 protein: CASSFGDREGEKLFF; clone size: -; V gene: TRBV12-1; D gene: -; J gene: TRBJ1-4
CDR3 DNA: TGCGCCAGCAGCCAAGATTCCACCTCAGGGGGACCCTCGGGTACGCAGTATTTT; CDR3 protein: CASSQDSTSGGPSGTQYF; clone size: medium-sized; V gene: TRBV4-1; D gene: TRBD1; J gene: TRBJ2-3
CDR3 DNA: TGTGCCAGCAGCTTAGCTACAGATACGCAGTATTTT; CDR3 protein: CASSLATDTQYF; clone size: -; V gene: TRBV13; D gene: -; J gene: TRBJ2-3
CDR3 DNA: TGTGCCTGGAGTGTACGAGCGGGAGTGGCCGGGGAGCTGTTTTTT; CDR3 protein: CAWSVRAGVAGELFF; clone size: -; V gene: TRBV30; D gene: TRBD2; J gene: TRBJ2-2
CDR3 DNA: TGCGCCAGCAGCCAAGAAAGACAGGGGGCGACCACAGATACGCAGTATTTT; CDR3 protein: CASSQERQGATTDTQYF; clone size: -; V gene: TRBV4-1; D gene: TRBD1; J gene: TRBJ2-3
CDR3 DNA: TGTGCCAGCAGACTAGCCCTTGGAAATGAGCAGTTCTTC; CDR3 protein: CASRLALGNEQFF; clone size: -; V gene: TRBV7-9; D gene: -; J gene: TRBJ2-1
CDR3 DNA: TGTGCCAGCAGCGAGGGACAGTCGGGACATGGCTACACCTTC; CDR3 protein: CASSEGQSGHGYTF; clone size: -; V gene: TRBV5-5; D gene: TRBD1; J gene: TRBJ1-2